The clone carrying this T cell receptor beta chain was seen just once. The table came from immunoSEQ multiplex PCR; TCRdb's copy has only in-frame clones and leaves some out. Here the sample spans hundreds of thousands of clones, around 87% being singletons. These data are taken from a study of shared T cell receptors in the human thymus. The sample also formed part of further work on human thymus T cells. That source notes: The study used thymus tissue resected during corrective heart surgery. As related research reported, thymic repertoires overlapped highly among unrelated individuals.

The sample consisted of thymocytes. This TCR derives from a boy in the first two years of life with a congenital heart defect.

The CDR3 nucleotides are TGCGCCAGCAGCCAAGAAGGGGGGACAGGGCGGGGATGCGGGAAACTGTTTTTT. Protein sequence: CASSQEGGTGRGCGKLFF. The chain recombines TRBV4-3 with TRBJ1-4; 9 nucleotides line up with TRBD1. The trim removed 0 bases at V and 11 bases at J, leaving 16 bases unmatched. Germline V gives CDR1 LGHNA, CDR2 YSLEER. The CDR3 runs 18 residues.